This T cell receptor (beta chain) is from a study of blood T cell repertoires in COVID-19. The CDR3 is made up of 15 amino acids. CDR1 LGHNT and CDR2 FRNRAP come from the germline V gene. The ends were cut back, 6 bases at V and 3 bases at J, with 18 bases in the middle. Per the study methods: Amplification with reference gene primers provided the estimates of nucleated cell counts. Clones were read by immunoSEQ multiplex PCR, and TCRdb kept only the in-frame ones, dropping some. Clone size and V and J calls were adopted from that table, with D and trimming inferred from the DNA. The sample has some 670,000 clones, 75% to 90% seen once; the top ten hold roughly 0.25%.

The receptor comes from a woman between 18 and 29 years old with acute or convalescent COVID-19. Sequenced material: peripheral blood. The chain couples TRBV12-5 to TRBJ2-7; possible D gene TRBD1, 5 bases. The CDR3 DNA reads TGTGCTAGTGGGCAAACACCACTCCAGGGCTACGAGCAGTACTTC. This sequence encodes CASGQTPLQGYEQYF.